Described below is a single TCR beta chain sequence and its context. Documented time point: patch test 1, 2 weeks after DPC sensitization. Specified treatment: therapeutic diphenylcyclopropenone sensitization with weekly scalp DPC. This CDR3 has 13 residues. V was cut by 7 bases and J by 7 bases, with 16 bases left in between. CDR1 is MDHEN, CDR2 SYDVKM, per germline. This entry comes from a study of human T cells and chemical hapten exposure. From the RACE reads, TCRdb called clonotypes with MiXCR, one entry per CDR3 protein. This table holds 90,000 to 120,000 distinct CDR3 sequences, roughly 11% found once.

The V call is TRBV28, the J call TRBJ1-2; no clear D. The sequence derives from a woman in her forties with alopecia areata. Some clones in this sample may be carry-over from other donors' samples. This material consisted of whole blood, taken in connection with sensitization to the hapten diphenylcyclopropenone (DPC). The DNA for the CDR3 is TGTGCCAGCACCGGGTTGGGAGGGAGTGGCTACACCTTC. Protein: CASTGLGGSGYTF.